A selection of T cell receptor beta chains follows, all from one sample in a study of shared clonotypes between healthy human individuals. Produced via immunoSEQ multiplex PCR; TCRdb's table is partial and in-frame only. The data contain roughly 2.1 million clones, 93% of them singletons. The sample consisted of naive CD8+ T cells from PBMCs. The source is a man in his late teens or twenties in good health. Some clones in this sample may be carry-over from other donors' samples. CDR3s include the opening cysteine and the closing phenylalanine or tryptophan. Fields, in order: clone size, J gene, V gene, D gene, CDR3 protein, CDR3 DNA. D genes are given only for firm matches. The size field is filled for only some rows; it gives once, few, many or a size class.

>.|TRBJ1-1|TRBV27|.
CASSYHWGQGNTEAFF
TGTGCCAGCAGTTATCACTGGGGGCAGGGGAACACTGAAGCTTTCTTT
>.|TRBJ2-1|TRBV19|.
CASTSPGSGYNEQFF
TGTGCCAGTACCTCTCCGGGATCCGGCTACAATGAGCAGTTCTTC
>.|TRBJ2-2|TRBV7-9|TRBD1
CASSPTGSGELFF
TGTGCCAGCAGCCCGACAGGGTCCGGGGAGCTGTTTTTT
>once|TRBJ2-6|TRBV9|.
CASSYGLPRANVLTF
TGTGCCAGCAGCTACGGACTGCCGAGGGCCAACGTCCTGACTTTC
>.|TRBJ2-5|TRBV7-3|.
CASSSRQETTGQETQYF
TGTGCCAGCAGCTCAAGACAGGAGACCACAGGGCAAGAGACCCAGTACTTC
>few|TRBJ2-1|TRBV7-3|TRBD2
CASSLSPRVGRGNEQFF
TGTGCCAGCAGCTTAAGCCCCCGGGTCGGGAGGGGGAATGAGCAGTTCTTC
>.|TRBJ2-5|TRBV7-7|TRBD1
CASSLDREIETQYF
TGTGCCAGCAGCTTGGACAGGGAAATCGAGACCCAGTACTTC
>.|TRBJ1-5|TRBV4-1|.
CASSQGPGPGAGQPQHF
TGCGCCAGCAGCCAGGGCCCCGGACCGGGTGCGGGTCAGCCCCAGCATTTT
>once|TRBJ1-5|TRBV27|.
CASSPLGDQPQHF
TGTGCCAGCAGTCCTTTAGGGGATCAGCCCCAGCATTTT
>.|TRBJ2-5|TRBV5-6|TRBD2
CASSFELAEETQYF
TGTGCCAGCAGCTTCGAACTAGCGGAAGAGACCCAGTACTTC
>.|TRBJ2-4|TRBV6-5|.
CASRGPGNIQYF
TGTGCCAGCAGGGGCCCGGGGAACATTCAGTACTTC
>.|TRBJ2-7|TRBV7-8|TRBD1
CASSSSDRGQYF
TGTGCCAGCAGCTCCTCCGACAGGGGGCAGTACTTC
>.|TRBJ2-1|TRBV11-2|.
CASSLSASRGQFF
TGTGCCAGCAGCTTAAGCGCTTCCAGGGGGCAGTTCTTC
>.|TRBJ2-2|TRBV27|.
CASSFIWGSTPTNTGELFF
TGTGCCAGCAGTTTTATCTGGGGATCAACACCGACCAACACCGGGGAGCTGTTTTTT
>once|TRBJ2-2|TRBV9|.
CASSVAWETERGTGELFF
TGTGCCAGCAGCGTAGCTTGGGAGACAGAGAGGGGCACCGGGGAGCTGTTTTTT
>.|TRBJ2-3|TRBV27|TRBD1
CASSLGQLSTDTQYF
TGTGCCAGCAGTTTGGGACAGCTAAGCACAGATACGCAGTATTTT
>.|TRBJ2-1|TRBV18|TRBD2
CASSPPRLAGISYNEQFF
TGTGCCAGCTCACCACCTCGACTAGCGGGGATCTCCTACAATGAGCAGTTCTTC
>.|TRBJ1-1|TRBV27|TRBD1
CASSYSRDRGMNTEAFF
TGTGCCAGCAGTTACTCGAGGGACAGGGGAATGAACACTGAAGCTTTCTTT
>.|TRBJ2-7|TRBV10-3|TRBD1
CAISVDRGRDYEQYF
TGTGCCATCAGTGTGGACAGGGGGCGCGACTACGAGCAGTACTTC